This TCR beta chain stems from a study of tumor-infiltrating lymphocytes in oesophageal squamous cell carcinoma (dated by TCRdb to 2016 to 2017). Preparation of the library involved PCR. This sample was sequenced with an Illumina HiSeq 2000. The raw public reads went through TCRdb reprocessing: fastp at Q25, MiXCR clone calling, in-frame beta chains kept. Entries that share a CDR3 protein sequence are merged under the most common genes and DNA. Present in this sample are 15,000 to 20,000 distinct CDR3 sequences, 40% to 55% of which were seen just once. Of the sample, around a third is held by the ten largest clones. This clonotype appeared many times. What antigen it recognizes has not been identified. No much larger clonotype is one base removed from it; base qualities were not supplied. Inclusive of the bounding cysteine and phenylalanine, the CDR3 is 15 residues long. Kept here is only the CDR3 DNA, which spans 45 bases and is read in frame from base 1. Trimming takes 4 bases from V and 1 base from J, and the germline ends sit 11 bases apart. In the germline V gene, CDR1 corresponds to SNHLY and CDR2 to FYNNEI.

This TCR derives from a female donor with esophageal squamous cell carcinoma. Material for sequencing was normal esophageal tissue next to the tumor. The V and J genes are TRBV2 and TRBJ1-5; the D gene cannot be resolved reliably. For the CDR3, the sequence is CASSVSRLSNQPQHF. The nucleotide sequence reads TGTGCCAGCAGTGTCTCCAGGCTAAGCAATCAGCCCCAGCATTTT.